These 9 T cell receptor beta chains originate from one sample sequenced in a study of T cells after yellow fever vaccination. One entry per CDR3 protein, called by TCRdb with MiXCR from the 5' RACE reads. This sample has more than 250,000 distinct CDR3 sequences, with roughly 6.8% found just once. The sample in question was PBMCs, obtained 35 to 50 days after the first yellow fever vaccination. All receptors derive from a man aged 18 to 29 who received the YFV17D yellow fever vaccine.

The rearrangement joins TRBV11-2 to TRBJ2-1, with 8 bases matching TRBD2. The germline gives CDR1 SGHAT, CDR2 FQNNGV. With 0 bases clipped from V and 8 bases from J, the junction kept 12 bases outside the gene matches. The CDR3 covers 17 residues. CDR3 DNA sequence: TGTGCCAGCAGCTTAGACTCGCGGGGGGCCTATGTCGATGAGCAGTTCTTC. Its translation is CASSLDSRGAYVDEQFF.

This clonotype was counted ten times or more. V is TRBV20-1 and J is TRBJ2-1, with D possibly matching TRBD1 (6 bases). Trimming removed 0 bases from V and 9 bases from J, with 18 bases in between. The CDR3 consists of 15 residues. Germline V CDR1 and CDR2: DFQATT, SNEGSKA (reference sequence). CDR3 nucleotide sequence: TGCAGTGCTAGAGATGGGGCAGGGGAAGTCAGTGAGCAGTTCTTC. Amino acid sequence: CSARDGAGEVSEQFF.

The chain links TRBV29-1 to TRBJ2-2; D is uncertain. V lost 0 bases, J lost 5 bases, and 7 bases lay in between. CDR3 length equals 13 residues. Germline CDR1 is SQVTM and CDR2 is ANQGSEA. CDR3 sequence reads: CSVEETGTGELFF. The CDR3 nucleotides read TGCAGCGTTGAAGAGACTGGTACCGGGGAGCTGTTTTTT.

This clonotype was counted at least ten times. The chain joins TRBV4-2 to TRBJ2-5; 8 positions agree with TRBD2. Trimming cost V 3 bases and J 3 bases; bases outside gene matches: 9. The germline V gene has CDR1 LGHNA and CDR2 YNFKEQ. The CDR3 is made up of 16 amino acids. CDR3: CASSQDRAGVKETQYF. DNA of the CDR3: TGTGCCAGCAGCCAGGATCGAGCGGGGGTCAAAGAGACCCAGTACTTC.

This clonotype is deemed medium-sized. The J gene is TRBJ2-1, the V gene TRBV4-2; 11 nucleotides line up with TRBD1. V shed 0 bases, J shed 8 bases, and the junction held 6 bases outside the gene matches. CDR3 length: 16 residues. Germline CDR1 is LGHNA and CDR2 is YNFKEQ. CDR3 protein: CASSQDVGTGGHEQFF. CDR3 nucleotides: TGTGCCAGCAGCCAAGATGTAGGGACAGGGGGGCATGAGCAGTTCTTC.

This clonotype has a count of ten or more. The J gene is TRBJ2-4, the V gene TRBV6-5; 11 bases align to TRBD1. From germline, CDR1 is MNHEY and CDR2 SVGAGI. This CDR3 comprises 15 residues. V trimming: 3 bases; J trimming: 5 bases; junction bases outside the gene matches: 3. Here the CDR3 reads CASSYGQGAQNIQYF. CDR3 DNA: TGTGCCAGCAGTTATGGACAGGGGGCGCAAAACATTCAGTACTTC.

In its sample, this clonotype was seen a few times. J is TRBJ1-3 and V is TRBV6-1; no firm D call. With 8 bases removed from V and 2 bases from J, the gap between germline ends came to 10 bases. The CDR3 has 13 residues. Per germline, CDR1 MNHNS and CDR2 SASEGT. CDR3 amino acids: CASRGDPGNTIYF. CDR3 DNA sequence: TGTGCCAGCCGGGGAGATCCTGGAAACACCATATATTTT.

This clonotype was detected only a few times. The chain uses TRBV20-1 and TRBJ1-3, with no clear D. The CDR3 consists of 15 residues. Germline-derived CDR1 and CDR2 are DFQATT and SNEGSKA (reference sequence). V shed 2 bases and J shed 1 base, with 12 bases lying between them. The CDR3 region is CSARIYDLSGNTIYF. The CDR3 DNA is TGCAGTGCTAGAATTTACGACTTATCTGGAAACACCATATATTTT.

This chain links TRBV21-1 with TRBJ2-7; TRBD1 is the table's D call and was not checked against the DNA. TRBV21-1 is a pseudogene segment. The CDR3 totals 15 residues. CDR3 sequence: CASSLRDRAVIEQYV. The CDR3 DNA reads as TGTGCCAGCAGCCTCCGGGACAGGGCGGTTATCGAGCAGTACGTC.